This entry concerns a single TCR beta chain. Antigen unknown. This entry is derived from a study of T cells expressing NK-cell markers. Study as a whole: Among eight sequenced donors, seven carried HCMV seropositivity while one was seronegative.

Germline V CDR1 and CDR2: DFQATT, SNEGSKA (reference sequence). The CDR3 sequence is 13 residues long. 5'RACE template switching with UMIs generated TCR beta cDNA. TCRdb reprocessed the 5' RACE reads, with one entry per CDR3 protein and no DNA. Recorded for this sample: some 450,000 distinct CDR3 sequences. Study conclusions and caveats: A handful of donors likewise had their CD3+CD56-NKG2C+ fraction led by these clonotypes. About six donors showed dominant NKG2C+ clonotypes comprising about 1.0-7.0% of their CD8+ T cells.

V is TRBV20-1 and J is TRBJ2-3. Sequences were obtained from blood T cells: a sorted CD56 or NKG2C T cell subset, CD4+ or CD8+ T cells, or bulk PBMC T cells (not recorded which). The source is a woman between 18 and 70 years old in good health. The chain's CDR3 is CSARPGQTDTQYF.